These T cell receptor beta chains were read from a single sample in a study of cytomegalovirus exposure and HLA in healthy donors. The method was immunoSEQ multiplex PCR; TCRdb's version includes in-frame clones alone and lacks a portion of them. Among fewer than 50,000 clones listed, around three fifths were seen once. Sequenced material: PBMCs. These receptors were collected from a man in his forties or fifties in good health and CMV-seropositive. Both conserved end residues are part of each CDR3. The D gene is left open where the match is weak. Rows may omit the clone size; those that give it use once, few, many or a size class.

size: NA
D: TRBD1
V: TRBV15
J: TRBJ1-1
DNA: TGTGCCACCAGCAGACGCTCACAGGGGGCCGATGAAGCTTTCTTT
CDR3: CATSRRSQGADEAFF

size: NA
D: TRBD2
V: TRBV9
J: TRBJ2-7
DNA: TGTGCCAGCAGCGTAGGATCTAGCGGGGGAACCTACGAGCAGTACTTC
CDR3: CASSVGSSGGTYEQYF

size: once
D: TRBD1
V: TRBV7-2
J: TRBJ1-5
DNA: TGTGCCAGCAGCGCGGGACAGGGGGCAAATCAGCCCCAGCATTTT
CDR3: CASSAGQGANQPQHF

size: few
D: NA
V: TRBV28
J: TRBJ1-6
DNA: TGTGCCAGCAGTTTATTTCCCGGGTATGATAATTCACCCCTCCACTTT
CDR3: CASSLFPGYDNSPLHF

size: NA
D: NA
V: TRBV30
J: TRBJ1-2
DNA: TGTGCCTGCCCTGATTGGACATTCGGTAACTATGGCTACACCTTC
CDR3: CACPDWTFGNYGYTF

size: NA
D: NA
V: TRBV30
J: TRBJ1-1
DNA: TGTGCCTGGAGTCTGGACGGGGTCACTGAAGCTTTCTTT
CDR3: CAWSLDGVTEAFF

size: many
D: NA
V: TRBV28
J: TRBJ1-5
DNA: TGTGCCAGCAGTTTACCCTTGGGAGGCGCACGATATTATCAGCCCCAGCATTTT
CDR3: CASSLPLGGARYYQPQHF

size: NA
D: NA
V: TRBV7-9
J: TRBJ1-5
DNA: TGTGCCAGCAGCTTAGGGACATCGAACCTAGGGCCCCAGCATTTT
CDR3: CASSLGTSNLGPQHF

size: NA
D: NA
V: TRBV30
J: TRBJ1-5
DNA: TGTGCCTGGGCGGGTCCCGGGACATCGCATCAGCCCCAGCATTTT
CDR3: CAWAGPGTSHQPQHF

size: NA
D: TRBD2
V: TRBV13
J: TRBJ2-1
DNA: TGTGCCAGCAGCTCCCGGGGGGGCCCCTACAATGAGCAGTTCTTC
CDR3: CASSSRGGPYNEQFF

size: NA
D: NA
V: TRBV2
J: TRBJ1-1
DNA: TGTGCCAGCAAGATAAAGGAGTTGAACACTGAAGCTTTCTTT
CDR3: CASKIKELNTEAFF

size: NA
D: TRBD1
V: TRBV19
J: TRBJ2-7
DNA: TGTGCCAGTGGGGAGAGGGGGCCTAGCGAGCAGTACTTC
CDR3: CASGERGPSEQYF

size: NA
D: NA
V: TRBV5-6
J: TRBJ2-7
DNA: TGTGCCAGCAGCTCCCTATCATACTACGAGCAGTACTTC
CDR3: CASSSLSYYEQYF

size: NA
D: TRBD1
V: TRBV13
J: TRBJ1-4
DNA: TGTGCCAGCAGCTACCTTGGACAGGGAGACGAAAAACTGTTTTTT
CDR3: CASSYLGQGDEKLFF

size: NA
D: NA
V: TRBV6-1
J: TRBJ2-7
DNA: TGTGCCAGCAAAGCAGGGATAGTTTACGAGCAGTACTTC
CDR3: CASKAGIVYEQYF

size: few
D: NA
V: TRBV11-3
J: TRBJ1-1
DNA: TGTGCCAGCAGCTTGCAGCCCCCTTCGGCAGGCCTTGGAGCTTTCTTT
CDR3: CASSLQPPSAGLGAFF

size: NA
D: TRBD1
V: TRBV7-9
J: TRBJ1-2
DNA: TGTGCCAGCAGAGGGACAGGGTCCGCCCCGAACTATGGCTACACCTTC
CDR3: CASRGTGSAPNYGYTF

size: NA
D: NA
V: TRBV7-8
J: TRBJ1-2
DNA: TGTGCCAGCAGCTCACCGGGGGGGGGCTATGGCTACACCTTC
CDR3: CASSSPGGGYGYTF

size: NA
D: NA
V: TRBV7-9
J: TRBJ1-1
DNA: TGTGCCAGCAGCCCGCAGGCCTTGAACACTGAAGCTTTCTTT
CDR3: CASSPQALNTEAFF

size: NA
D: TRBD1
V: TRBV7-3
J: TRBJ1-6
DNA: TGTGCCAGCAGCTCCGGGACAGGGGGCGCATTAATCCACTTT
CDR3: CASSSGTGGALIHF

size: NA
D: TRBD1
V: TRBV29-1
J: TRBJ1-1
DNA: TGCAGCGTTGAGGAGGGGGCCACTGAAGCTTTCTTT
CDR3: CSVEEGATEAFF

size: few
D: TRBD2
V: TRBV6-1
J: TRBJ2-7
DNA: TGTGCCAGCAGTGAAAGGGACTACCCATACTACGAGCAGTACTTC
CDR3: CASSERDYPYYEQYF

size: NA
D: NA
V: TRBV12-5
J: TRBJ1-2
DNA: TGTGCTAGTGGTTCAGGGCGCCCCCACTATGGCTACACCTTC
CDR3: CASGSGRPHYGYTF

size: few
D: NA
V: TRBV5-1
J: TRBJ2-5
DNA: TGCGCCAGCAGTTCGACAGTCCAAGAGACCCAGTACTTC
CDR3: CASSSTVQETQYF

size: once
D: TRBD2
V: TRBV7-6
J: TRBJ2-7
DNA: TGTGCCAGCAGTCCAGACGGGCTGCGGGGGGATCACTACGAGCAGTACTTC
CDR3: CASSPDGLRGDHYEQYF

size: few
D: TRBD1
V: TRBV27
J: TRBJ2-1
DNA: TGTGCCAGCAGAAAGTGGGACAGCTACAATGAGCAGTTCTTC
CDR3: CASRKWDSYNEQFF

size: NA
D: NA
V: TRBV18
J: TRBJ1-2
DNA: TGTGCCAGCTCACCAAACCAGGGGATGAATAACTATGGCTACACCTTC
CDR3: CASSPNQGMNNYGYTF

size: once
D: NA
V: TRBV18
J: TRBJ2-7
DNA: TGTGCCAGCTCACCAGGGGCAAACAACCCCCTCTACGAGCAGTACTTC
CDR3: CASSPGANNPLYEQYF

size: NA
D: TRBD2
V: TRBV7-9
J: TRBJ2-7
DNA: TGTGCCAGCAGCGCCGGGACTAGCGGGGGGCCCTACGAGCAGTACTTC
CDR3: CASSAGTSGGPYEQYF

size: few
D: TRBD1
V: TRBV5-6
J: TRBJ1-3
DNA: TGTGCCAGCAGCGTAGGGACAGGGAGCAGGAACACCATATATTTT
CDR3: CASSVGTGSRNTIYF

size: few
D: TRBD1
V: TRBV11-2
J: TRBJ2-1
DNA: TGTGCCAGCAGCTTAGACAGGACAGGGCGAAATGAGCAGTTCTTC
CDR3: CASSLDRTGRNEQFF

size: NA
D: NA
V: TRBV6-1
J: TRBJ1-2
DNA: TGTGCCAGCAGGCAGGGAAACTATGGCTACACCTTC
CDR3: CASRQGNYGYTF

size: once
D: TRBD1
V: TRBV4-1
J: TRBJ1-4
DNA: TGCGCCAGCAGCCAAGCAGGGGGGCTCGGCTATGAAAAACTGTTTTTT
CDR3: CASSQAGGLGYEKLFF

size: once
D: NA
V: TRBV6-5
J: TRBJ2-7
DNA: TGTGCCAGCAGTTACTCTGCGCAGGGATCGTACGAGCAGTACTTC
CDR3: CASSYSAQGSYEQYF

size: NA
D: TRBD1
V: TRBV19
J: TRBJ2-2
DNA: TGTGCCAGTAATACCCCAGGGGGCAGTGGGGAGCTGTTTTTT
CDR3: CASNTPGGSGELFF

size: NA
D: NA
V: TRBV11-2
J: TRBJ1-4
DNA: TGTGCCAGCAGCTTAGGCAGGGCCGGTGAAAAACTGTTTTTT
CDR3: CASSLGRAGEKLFF

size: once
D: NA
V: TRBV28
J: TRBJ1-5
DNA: TGTGCCAGCAGTTTGGGTCATGGTTCGGGGGCCCAGCATTTT
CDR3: CASSLGHGSGAQHF

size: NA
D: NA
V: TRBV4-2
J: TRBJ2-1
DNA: TGTGCCAGCAGCCCCGATATCTGGGGGGTTAACAATGAGCAGTTCTTC
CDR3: CASSPDIWGVNNEQFF

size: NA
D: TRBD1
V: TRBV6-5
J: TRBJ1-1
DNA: TGTGCCAGCAGTCGGGACAGGGGACTGAACACTGAAGCTTTCTTT
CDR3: CASSRDRGLNTEAFF

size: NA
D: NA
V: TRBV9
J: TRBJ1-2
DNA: TGTGCCAGCAGCGGGGAGATAGGGGGAGTCTATGGCTACACCTTC
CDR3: CASSGEIGGVYGYTF

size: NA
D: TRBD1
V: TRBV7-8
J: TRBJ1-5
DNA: TGTGCCAGCAGCTTGTCCGGGACAGGGGTTGGTAATCAGCCCCAGCATTTT
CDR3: CASSLSGTGVGNQPQHF

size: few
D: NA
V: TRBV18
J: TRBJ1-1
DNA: TGTGCCAGCGCGCCGGGACTAGGCCGGACAGAAGCTTTCTTT
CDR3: CASAPGLGRTEAFF

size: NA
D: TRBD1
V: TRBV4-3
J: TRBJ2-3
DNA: TGCGCCAGCACCAAGGGGGCAGCCACAGATACGCAGTATTTT
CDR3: CASTKGAATDTQYF

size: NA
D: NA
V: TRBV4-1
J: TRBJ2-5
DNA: TGCGCCAGCAGCCCAAGAATACAGGATTTCTTCCACCAAGAGACCCAGTACTTC
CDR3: CASSPRIQDFFHQETQYF

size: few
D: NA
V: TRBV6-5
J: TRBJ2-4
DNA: TGTGCCAGCCTCGGGGGAAACATTCAGTACTTC
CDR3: CASLGGNIQYF

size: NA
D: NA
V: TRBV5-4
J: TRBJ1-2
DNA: TGTGCCAGCAGCCCATGGGGGCAAGATGGCTACACCTTC
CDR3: CASSPWGQDGYTF

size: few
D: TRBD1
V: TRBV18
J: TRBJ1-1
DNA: TGTGCCAGCTCACCCGGACAGGGGATGAACACTGAAGCTTTCTTT
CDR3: CASSPGQGMNTEAFF

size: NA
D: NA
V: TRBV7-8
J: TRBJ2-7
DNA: TGTGCCAGCAGCTTAGTATGGGGGGGCCCAAGCTACGAGCAGTACTTC
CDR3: CASSLVWGGPSYEQYF